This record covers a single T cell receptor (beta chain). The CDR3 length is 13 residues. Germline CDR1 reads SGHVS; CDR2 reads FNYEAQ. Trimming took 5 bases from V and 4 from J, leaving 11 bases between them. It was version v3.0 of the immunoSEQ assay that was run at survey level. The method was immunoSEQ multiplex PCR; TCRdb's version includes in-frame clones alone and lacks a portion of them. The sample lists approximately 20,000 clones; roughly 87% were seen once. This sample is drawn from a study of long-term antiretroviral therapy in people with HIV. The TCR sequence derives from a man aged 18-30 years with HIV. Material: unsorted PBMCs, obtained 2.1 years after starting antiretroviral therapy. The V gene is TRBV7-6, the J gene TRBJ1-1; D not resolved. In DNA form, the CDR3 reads TGTGCCAGCAGCGTCCCTATGAGCACTGAAGCTTTCTTT. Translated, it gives CASSVPMSTEAFF.